This is a list of T cell receptor beta chains from one sample in a study of blood T cell repertoires in COVID-19. Profiled with immunoSEQ multiplex PCR; TCRdb holds only in-frame clones, not every one. The sample has fewer than 30,000 clones, roughly 70% seen once. Material: peripheral blood. These receptors all come from a boy younger than 10 with active or convalescent COVID-19. Both conserved end residues are part of each CDR3. A D gene is named only where the DNA matches it firmly. Clone size appears in some rows only: once, few, many, or a class for an expanded clone.

cdr3_nt: TGCGCCAGCAGCCAAGATTGGCTAGCGGGTCCCTACGAGCAGTACTTC
cdr3_aa: CASSQDWLAGPYEQYF
v_call: TRBV4-3
d_call: TRBD2
j_call: TRBJ2-7
clone_size: -

cdr3_nt: TGTGCCAGCAGCGGAAACCTACAGGTTCCCGGGGAGCTGTTTTTT
cdr3_aa: CASSGNLQVPGELFF
v_call: TRBV5-4
d_call: -
j_call: TRBJ2-2
clone_size: -

cdr3_nt: TGTGCCAGCAGTTTATCAGGGGGCAATCAGCCCCAGCATTTT
cdr3_aa: CASSLSGGNQPQHF
v_call: TRBV28
d_call: -
j_call: TRBJ1-5
clone_size: -

cdr3_nt: TGTGCCATCAGTGGTAGGGGTGATCAGCCCCAGCATTTT
cdr3_aa: CAISGRGDQPQHF
v_call: TRBV10-3
d_call: -
j_call: TRBJ1-5
clone_size: -

cdr3_nt: TGTGCCAGCAGCCAAGATCCCCAGCGGGGGGGCAATGAGCAGTTCTTC
cdr3_aa: CASSQDPQRGGNEQFF
v_call: TRBV4-2
d_call: TRBD2
j_call: TRBJ2-1
clone_size: few

cdr3_nt: TGTGCCAGCAGTTACGCGACTAGCGGGAGTGCCAAAAACATTCAGTACTTC
cdr3_aa: CASSYATSGSAKNIQYF
v_call: TRBV6-2/TRBV6-3
d_call: TRBD2
j_call: TRBJ2-4
clone_size: -

cdr3_nt: TGTGCCAGCAGCCTTAACAGGGACGAAGCTTTCTTT
cdr3_aa: CASSLNRDEAFF
v_call: TRBV3-1/TRBV3-2
d_call: -
j_call: TRBJ1-1
clone_size: -

cdr3_nt: TGTGCCAGCAGCAAGGTCAGGTCACGCCAGCCCCAGCATTTT
cdr3_aa: CASSKVRSRQPQHF
v_call: TRBV21-1
d_call: -
j_call: TRBJ1-5
clone_size: -

cdr3_nt: TGTGCCAGCAGTCCCAGGGACAGGGGAGGCTATGGCTACACCTTC
cdr3_aa: CASSPRDRGGYGYTF
v_call: TRBV6-5
d_call: TRBD1
j_call: TRBJ1-2
clone_size: -

cdr3_nt: TGTGCCAGCAGGCGGAGGGACCAAGCTCGGGAGCAGTACTTC
cdr3_aa: CASRRRDQAREQYF
v_call: TRBV6-5
d_call: -
j_call: TRBJ2-7
clone_size: -

cdr3_nt: TGTGCCTGGAGTACCGGGACAGACAAAACAAGGGTGGCTGAAGCTTTCTTT
cdr3_aa: CAWSTGTDKTRVAEAFF
v_call: TRBV30
d_call: TRBD1
j_call: TRBJ1-1
clone_size: medium-sized

cdr3_nt: TGTGCCAGCAGCCAAGGTTCATTGGGGAGCACTGAAGCTTTCTTT
cdr3_aa: CASSQGSLGSTEAFF
v_call: TRBV3-1/TRBV3-2
d_call: -
j_call: TRBJ1-1
clone_size: -

cdr3_nt: TGTGCCAGCAGGTTATCCGGGAGCTACGAGCAGTACTTC
cdr3_aa: CASRLSGSYEQYF
v_call: TRBV5-6
d_call: -
j_call: TRBJ2-7
clone_size: -

cdr3_nt: TGTGCCAGCAGCTTAATGGTGATGAGAAGTGGCTACACCTTC
cdr3_aa: CASSLMVMRSGYTF
v_call: TRBV7-2
d_call: -
j_call: TRBJ1-2
clone_size: -

cdr3_nt: TGTGCCAGCAGCCACCAAATCGGGACAGGGAACACTGAAGCTTTCTTT
cdr3_aa: CASSHQIGTGNTEAFF
v_call: TRBV14
d_call: TRBD1
j_call: TRBJ1-1
clone_size: -

cdr3_nt: TGTGCCAGCAGTCCGGGACAGGGTATTCAGCCCCAGCATTTT
cdr3_aa: CASSPGQGIQPQHF
v_call: TRBV6-4
d_call: TRBD1
j_call: TRBJ1-5
clone_size: -

cdr3_nt: TGTGCCAGTTCCTTTTCCACAGTATTCTCTGGAAACACCATATATTTT
cdr3_aa: CASSFSTVFSGNTIYF
v_call: TRBV19
d_call: -
j_call: TRBJ1-3
clone_size: -

cdr3_nt: TGTGCCAGCAGCGTGACAGGTGTTCCAAACTATAATTCACCCCTCCACTTT
cdr3_aa: CASSVTGVPNYNSPLHF
v_call: TRBV7-2
d_call: -
j_call: TRBJ1-6
clone_size: -

cdr3_nt: TGTGCCAGCAGCTTATCGTCCGGGAACGAGCAGTTCTTC
cdr3_aa: CASSLSSGNEQFF
v_call: TRBV7-9
d_call: -
j_call: TRBJ2-1
clone_size: -

cdr3_nt: TGTGCCAGCAGCTTAGGAACGACTAGCGGGAGAACAGATACGCAGTATTTT
cdr3_aa: CASSLGTTSGRTDTQYF
v_call: TRBV7-9
d_call: TRBD2
j_call: TRBJ2-3
clone_size: -

cdr3_nt: TGTGCCAGCAGCTTACAGGGCCAGCCCCAGCATTTT
cdr3_aa: CASSLQGQPQHF
v_call: TRBV7-9
d_call: -
j_call: TRBJ1-5
clone_size: -

cdr3_nt: TGTGCCAGCTTCGGGTCTGGGGCCAACGTCCTGACTTTC
cdr3_aa: CASFGSGANVLTF
v_call: TRBV28
d_call: -
j_call: TRBJ2-6
clone_size: -

cdr3_nt: TGTGCCAGCAGCCCGGACGGGGGCAATCAGCCCCAGCATTTT
cdr3_aa: CASSPDGGNQPQHF
v_call: TRBV6-6
d_call: -
j_call: TRBJ1-5
clone_size: once

cdr3_nt: TGTGCCAGCAGCTTAGTTGCGGGACAGGGGGCGCGTAATGAGCAGTTCTTC
cdr3_aa: CASSLVAGQGARNEQFF
v_call: TRBV7-2
d_call: TRBD1
j_call: TRBJ2-1
clone_size: -

cdr3_nt: TGTGCTAGCAGCTCCGCCCGGGGGGTCGGTAATGAGCAGTTCTTC
cdr3_aa: CASSSARGVGNEQFF
v_call: TRBV7-7
d_call: TRBD2
j_call: TRBJ2-1
clone_size: -

cdr3_nt: TGTGCCAGTAGTTCCCATAGTAAGCCCTTGGGACAGATAAATGAAAAACTGTTTTTT
cdr3_aa: CASSSHSKPLGQINEKLFF
v_call: TRBV19
d_call: TRBD1
j_call: TRBJ1-4
clone_size: -

cdr3_nt: TGTGCCAGCTCACGCCCCGGGACACCTAATTCACCCCTCCACTTT
cdr3_aa: CASSRPGTPNSPLHF
v_call: TRBV18
d_call: -
j_call: TRBJ1-6
clone_size: -

cdr3_nt: TGCGCCAGCAGCCAAAAAGGGGGGAGGGGCACTGAAGCTTTCTTT
cdr3_aa: CASSQKGGRGTEAFF
v_call: TRBV5-1
d_call: -
j_call: TRBJ1-1
clone_size: -

cdr3_nt: TGTGCCAGCAGCATCCGGGACTCCCTCGGGGAGACCCAGTACTTC
cdr3_aa: CASSIRDSLGETQYF
v_call: TRBV7-8
d_call: -
j_call: TRBJ2-5
clone_size: -

cdr3_nt: TGCGCCAGCAGCGTGGAGGCAGGGGGCACAGATACGCAGTATTTT
cdr3_aa: CASSVEAGGTDTQYF
v_call: TRBV5-1
d_call: -
j_call: TRBJ2-3
clone_size: -

cdr3_nt: TGTGCCAGCTCACCGGTAGCCAGGAACACCGGGGAGCTGTTTTTT
cdr3_aa: CASSPVARNTGELFF
v_call: TRBV18
d_call: -
j_call: TRBJ2-2
clone_size: -

cdr3_nt: TGTGCCAGCAGCCAACATCCCCCCTACGAGCAGTACTTC
cdr3_aa: CASSQHPPYEQYF
v_call: TRBV11-2
d_call: -
j_call: TRBJ2-7
clone_size: -

cdr3_nt: TGTGCCAGCAGCCCCGAGACAGGGCGGAACACTGAAGCTTTCTTT
cdr3_aa: CASSPETGRNTEAFF
v_call: TRBV9
d_call: TRBD1
j_call: TRBJ1-1
clone_size: few

cdr3_nt: TGTGCCAGCAGCCCATTCCAGGGTATTTCACCCCTCCACTTT
cdr3_aa: CASSPFQGISPLHF
v_call: TRBV5-6
d_call: -
j_call: TRBJ1-6
clone_size: -

cdr3_nt: TGTGCCAGCAGTTCCAGTACGGGAGCCGCGGATACGCAGTATTTT
cdr3_aa: CASSSSTGAADTQYF
v_call: TRBV25-1
d_call: -
j_call: TRBJ2-3
clone_size: -

cdr3_nt: TGTGCCAGCAGCGCAGGGGGCCGGAACAATCAGCCCCAGCATTTT
cdr3_aa: CASSAGGRNNQPQHF
v_call: TRBV9
d_call: TRBD1
j_call: TRBJ1-5
clone_size: -

cdr3_nt: TGTGCCAGCAGCTTATCACCCGGCGGGCAGCCCCAGCATTTT
cdr3_aa: CASSLSPGGQPQHF
v_call: TRBV7-8
d_call: -
j_call: TRBJ1-5
clone_size: -

cdr3_nt: TGTGCCAGCAGTTCCCTGTGGCAGGGAAACACCATATATTTT
cdr3_aa: CASSSLWQGNTIYF
v_call: TRBV28
d_call: -
j_call: TRBJ1-3
clone_size: few

cdr3_nt: TGTGCCAGCAGTTTTCCCACGGGGAGGAGGAGCTCCTACAATGAGCAGTTCTTC
cdr3_aa: CASSFPTGRRSSYNEQFF
v_call: TRBV27
d_call: -
j_call: TRBJ2-1
clone_size: -

cdr3_nt: TGTGCCACGGCCGGGACAGTGGAAAAACTGTTTTTT
cdr3_aa: CATAGTVEKLFF
v_call: TRBV10-3
d_call: TRBD1
j_call: TRBJ1-4
clone_size: -

cdr3_nt: TGTGCCAGCACTGGATGGACAGGGAGATGGTCTGGGGGACTGTTTTTT
cdr3_aa: CASTGWTGRWSGGLFF
v_call: TRBV2
d_call: TRBD1
j_call: TRBJ1-4
clone_size: -

cdr3_nt: TGTGCCACCAGTGAAGGGGCCAAAGGCTACACCTTC
cdr3_aa: CATSEGAKGYTF
v_call: TRBV24-1
d_call: -
j_call: TRBJ1-2
clone_size: once

cdr3_nt: TGTGCCAGCAGTCTAACAGGGGGGCAGTTTCAGCCCCAGCATTTT
cdr3_aa: CASSLTGGQFQPQHF
v_call: TRBV6-5
d_call: TRBD1
j_call: TRBJ1-5
clone_size: -

cdr3_nt: TGCGCCAGCAGCCAAGCATGGGACAGGATGACTTCTATGTACTTC
cdr3_aa: CASSQAWDRMTSMYF
v_call: TRBV4-3
d_call: TRBD1
j_call: TRBJ2-5
clone_size: few

cdr3_nt: TGTGCCAGCAGCTTTCGACAGGGAGGTTCACCCCTCCACTTT
cdr3_aa: CASSFRQGGSPLHF
v_call: TRBV7-9
d_call: TRBD1
j_call: TRBJ1-6
clone_size: once

cdr3_nt: TGTGCCAGCAGCGCACCGGGACAGGGAGCTACTGGCTACACCTTC
cdr3_aa: CASSAPGQGATGYTF
v_call: TRBV7-2
d_call: TRBD1
j_call: TRBJ1-2
clone_size: few

cdr3_nt: TGTGCCAGCAGCTCGGCTAACCTAGCGGGGGGTGGAGATACGCAGTATTTT
cdr3_aa: CASSSANLAGGGDTQYF
v_call: TRBV7-9
d_call: TRBD2
j_call: TRBJ2-3
clone_size: -

cdr3_nt: TGTGCCAGCAGCCAAGGACTTCTCTCTGGAAACACCATATATTTT
cdr3_aa: CASSQGLLSGNTIYF
v_call: TRBV3-1/TRBV3-2
d_call: -
j_call: TRBJ1-3
clone_size: many

cdr3_nt: TGTGCCAGCAGCCGACAGGGCGAAAGTTCACCCCTCCACTTT
cdr3_aa: CASSRQGESSPLHF
v_call: TRBV6-5
d_call: TRBD1
j_call: TRBJ1-6
clone_size: -

cdr3_nt: TGTGCCAGCAGCTTACAGGTCAACTCACCCCTCCACTTT
cdr3_aa: CASSLQVNSPLHF
v_call: TRBV7-2
d_call: -
j_call: TRBJ1-6
clone_size: -

cdr3_nt: TGTGCCAGCTCAGACTCTCGACGGAAACCGGTGGGCTCCTACGAGCAGTACTTC
cdr3_aa: CASSDSRRKPVGSYEQYF
v_call: TRBV18
d_call: -
j_call: TRBJ2-7
clone_size: -

cdr3_nt: TGTGCCAGTACCGACAGGGCCAATCAGCCCCAGCATTTT
cdr3_aa: CASTDRANQPQHF
v_call: TRBV19
d_call: TRBD1
j_call: TRBJ1-5
clone_size: -

cdr3_nt: TGTGCCAGCAGCTCAGGGGTCGGGTTTTATGGCTACACCTTC
cdr3_aa: CASSSGVGFYGYTF
v_call: TRBV7-2
d_call: -
j_call: TRBJ1-2
clone_size: few

cdr3_nt: TGTGCCAGCTCACCAGGTGCGGGGAACACTGAAGCTTTCTTT
cdr3_aa: CASSPGAGNTEAFF
v_call: TRBV18
d_call: -
j_call: TRBJ1-1
clone_size: few

cdr3_nt: TGTGCCAGCAGCTTAGGAAACCCTAGCGGGGGGTTGAATACGCAGTATTTT
cdr3_aa: CASSLGNPSGGLNTQYF
v_call: TRBV13
d_call: TRBD2
j_call: TRBJ2-3
clone_size: -